This T cell receptor (beta chain) was recovered during a study of beta chain features in type 1 diabetes. CD45RO/CCR7/CD25/CD127/CD95/CD27 staining was used to isolate CD4+ naive, central memory, regulatory and stem cell-like memory cells by sorting. The isolated RNA, all of it, was reverse transcribed, so expressed TCRB transcripts were what got sequenced. The repertoire was sequenced with immunoSEQ multiplex PCR; TCRdb's copy has only in-frame clones and lacks some. This table holds under 95,000 clones, 30% to 35% found once. Sequenced material: stem cell memory CD4+ T cells from blood. This receptor was taken from a woman aged 18-29 years in good health.

The CDR3 protein is CASSHRPSSSYEQYF. DNA of the CDR3: TGTGCCAGCAGCCACAGACCGAGTAGCTCCTACGAGCAGTACTTC. This chain joins TRBV5-6 and TRBJ2-7; D remains unclear. Trimming stripped 4 bases from V and 0 bases from J, with 14 bases between. The CDR3 consists of 15 residues. Germline-derived CDR1 and CDR2 are SGHDT and YYEEEE.